Below are 27 T cell receptor beta chains sequenced from a single sample in a study of graft-versus-host responses after intestinal transplantation. No antigen is known for these receptors. The data were produced by immunoSEQ multiplex PCR, yet TCRdb's version contains in-frame clones alone and is incomplete. Of more than 95,000 clones listed, 93% are singletons. Sequencing used unstimulated CD8+ T cells sorted from spleen or lymph node cells, obtained before intestinal transplant. Receptor source: a human donor who received an intestinal transplant.

This sequence joins TRBV2 and TRBJ2-1; 10 nucleotides line up with TRBD2. After removal of 4 bases from V and 6 bases from J, the junction contained 12 bases not matched to a gene. Germline CDR1 and CDR2: SNHLY and FYNNEI. CDR3 length: 17 residues. CDR3 in DNA: TGTGCCAGCAGTGCCGCCCTCCTAGCGGGGGCCTTCAATGAGCAGTTCTTC. Translation gives CASSAALLAGAFNEQFF.

The rearrangement uses TRBV4-2 and TRBJ1-2, with 9 bases fitting TRBD1. Trimming at V came to 1 base and at J to 4 bases, leaving 10 bases not matched to a gene. The CDR3 runs 17 residues. Germline assignment: CDR1 LGHNA and CDR2 YNFKEQ. The CDR3 reads CASSQATGDREAYGYTF. CDR3 bases: TGTGCCAGCAGCCAAGCTACCGGGGACAGGGAGGCCTATGGCTACACCTTC.

The V gene is TRBV4-1, the J gene TRBJ2-2; TRBD1 aligns across 7 bases. Looked up from germline, CDR1 is MGHRA and CDR2 is YSYEKL. The CDR3 has 14 residues. V lost 10 bases, J lost 4 bases, and 9 bases stayed unmatched. CDR3 sequence reads: CATQDRERTGELFF. Written as DNA, the CDR3 is TGCGCCACGCAAGACAGGGAGCGCACCGGGGAGCTGTTTTTT.

The chain couples TRBV5-1 to TRBJ2-1, with 14 bases lining up with TRBD2. The CDR3 covers 20 residues. Germline V lookup: CDR1 SGHRS, CDR2 YFSETQ. Unmatched junction bases numbered 23, after V lost 5 bases and J lost 10 bases. This CDR3 is CASSFSLPGLAGAGAWEQFF. DNA for the CDR3: TGCGCCAGCAGTTTTTCCCTACCGGGACTAGCGGGGGCCGGAGCTTGGGAGCAGTTCTTC.

This chain links TRBV10-3 with TRBJ1-5; D gene uncertain. The germline CDR1 and CDR2 sequences are ENHRY and SYGVKD. The CDR3 covers 16 residues. V was trimmed by 0 bases and J by 10 bases, leaving 19 bases between them. The CDR3 is CAISESGVSAISPQHF. The CDR3 DNA reads as TGTGCCATCAGTGAGTCTGGGGTTTCAGCAATCAGCCCCCAGCATTTT.

The chain joins TRBV9 to TRBJ2-2; 9 nucleotides match TRBD2. Looked up from germline, CDR1 is SGDLS and CDR2 is YYNGEE. The ends lost 3 bases at V and 0 bases at J; junction bases unmatched: 6. This CDR3 is built from 17 residues. The CDR3 DNA reads as TGTGCCAGCAGCGGGGCGGGGGGGCTATCGAACACCGGGGAGCTGTTTTTT. Residues: CASSGAGGLSNTGELFF.

The V and J genes are TRBV10-3 and TRBJ2-1; D gene ambiguous. V lost 0 bases to trimming and J lost 2 bases, with 14 bases between them. Germline V gives CDR1 ENHRY, CDR2 SYGVKD. This CDR3 spans 17 amino acids. This CDR3 reads CAISESKALDPYNEQFF. DNA for the CDR3: TGTGCCATCAGTGAGTCGAAGGCCCTCGACCCCTACAATGAGCAGTTCTTC.

Notes on this clone: The junction differs from germline at one of its ends, possibly a read error. This sequence joins TRBV30 and TRBJ1-6; 8 nucleotides agree with TRBD1. Germline CDR1 is GTSNPN and CDR2 is SVGIG (reference sequence). This CDR3 has 15 residues. For the CDR3, the DNA is TGTGCCTGGAGCGATTCCGGGACAGGCGTTTCACCCCTCTACTTT. This translates into CAWSDSGTGVSPLYF. Drawing the rest from reference TRBV30 and TRBJ1-6, the complete variable domain is SQTIHQWPATLVQPVGSPLSLECTVEGTSNPNLYWYRQAAGRGLQLLFYSVGIGQISSEVPQNLSASRPQDRQFILSSKKLLLSDSGFYLCAWSDSGTGVSPLYFGNGTRLTVT.

This clone occurred once. This sequence joins TRBV4-1 and TRBJ2-5, with 10 bases fitting TRBD2. The CDR3 contains 19 residues. CDR1 and CDR2 from the germline V gene are MGHRA and YSYEKL. After removal of 0 bases from V and 3 bases from J, the junction contained 13 bases not matched to a gene. The CDR3 spells CASSQEGLAEQKGKETQYF. The CDR3 DNA follows: TGCGCCAGCAGCCAAGAAGGACTAGCGGAGCAGAAAGGGAAAGAGACCCAGTACTTC.

The chain joins TRBV6-1 to TRBJ2-5, with D maybe TRBD1 (6 bases). Trimming removed 2 bases from V and 9 bases from J, with 25 bases in between. CDR3 size: 17 residues. Germline-derived CDR1 and CDR2 are MNHNS and SASEGT. DNA for the CDR3: TGTGCCAGCAGTGAATCTGCCGGGACACAAGCTCCGGAGGCCCAGTACTTC. Translated, it gives CASSESAGTQAPEAQYF.

This chain connects TRBV7-9 to TRBJ1-2, with 7 positions matching TRBD1. Trimming cost V 5 bases and J 1 base; bases outside gene matches: 4. Germline-derived CDR1 and CDR2 are SEHNR and FQNEAQ (reference sequence). The CDR3 has 14 residues. In DNA, the CDR3 is TGTGCCAGCAGCCACCGACAGGGTAACTATGGCTACACCTTC. It translates to CASSHRQGNYGYTF.

V and J are TRBV27 and TRBJ1-1; D gene unclear. V lost 6 bases and J 4 bases, leaving 9 bases between the germline ends. CDR1 is MNHEY and CDR2 is SMNVEV in the germline V gene (reference sequence). This CDR3 has 12 amino acids. In nucleotides, the CDR3 is TGTGCCAGCAGGGGTCAGCTCACTGAAGCTTTCTTT. It specifies CASRGQLTEAFF.

The chain carries TRBV4-1 and TRBJ2-1, with D uncertain. V dropped 0 bases and J dropped 7 bases, with 13 bases sitting between them. The CDR3 length is 15 residues. Germline values: CDR1 MGHRA, CDR2 YSYEKL. The CDR3 DNA reads as TGCGCCAGCAGCCAAGACTTATATACCGGTAATGAGCAGTTCTTC. This encodes CASSQDLYTGNEQFF.

This chain uses TRBV7-9 with TRBJ2-3; D may match TRBD1 or TRBD2 (5 bases each). The V gene lost 5 bases and the J gene lost 0 bases, with 12 bases spanning the gap. Germline V CDR1 and CDR2: SEHNR, FQNEAQ (reference sequence). The CDR3 loop spans 15 amino acids. The CDR3: CASSPGTASTDTQYF. The CDR3 nucleotides read TGTGCCAGCAGCCCAGGGACGGCTAGCACAGATACGCAGTATTTT. Full variable domain (remainder filled in from reference TRBV7-9 and TRBJ2-3): DTGVSQNPRHKITKRGQNVTFRCDPISEHNRLYWYRQTLGQGPEFLTYFQNEAQLEKSRLLSDRFSAERPKGSFSTLEIQRTEQGDSAMYLCASSPGTASTDTQYFGPGTRLTVL.

This chain joins TRBV2 and TRBJ2-7; unclear D gene. This CDR3 spans 11 amino acids. V was shortened by 4 bases and J by 4 bases, with 5 bases between the two germline ends. The germline CDR1 and CDR2 sequences are SNHLY and FYNNEI. The CDR3 sequence: CASSGTYEQYF. The CDR3 coding sequence is TGTGCCAGCAGTGGCACATACGAGCAGTACTTC.

This sequence joins TRBV5-6 and TRBJ2-5; TRBD1 matches at 9 bases. The CDR3 consists of 18 residues. The V gene's germline CDR1 is SGHDT and CDR2 YYEEEE. Germline trimming cut 4 bases from V and 2 bases from J; bases unmatched to any gene: 15. DNA of the CDR3: TGTGCCAGCAGCCCCATAACCTTAACAGGGGGCTTACAAGAGACCCAGTACTTC. This codes for CASSPITLTGGLQETQYF.

The gene calls are TRBV28 and TRBJ2-7, with D unresolved. The V end was cut by 8 bases, the J end by 1 base, with 18 bases between. Germline V gene data show CDR1 as MDHEN and CDR2 as SYDVKM. The CDR3 length is 15 residues. The CDR3 region is CASCEAASLSYEQYF. In DNA form, the CDR3 reads TGTGCCAGCTGTGAGGCAGCAAGTCTGTCCTACGAGCAGTACTTC.

The CDR3 DNA sequence: TGTGCCAGCAGCTTAGACGATAACTATGGCTACACCTTC. This translates into CASSLDDNYGYTF. The rearrangement uses TRBV13 and TRBJ1-2; D is uncertain. The CDR3 is made up of 13 amino acids. CDR1 and CDR2 (germline): PRHDT, FYEKMQ (reference sequence). V gave up 1 base and J gave up 1 base, with 4 bases separating them.

This clone was counted once. The V call is TRBV15, the J call TRBJ1-2; TRBD1 matches 7 bases. The CDR3 length is 14 residues. V lost 1 base, J lost 5 bases, and 4 bases stayed unmatched. The germline CDR1 and CDR2 sequences are LNHNV and YYDKDF (reference sequence). CDR3 sequence (DNA): TGTGCCACCAGCAGAGGAGGGGGCGCGTATGGCTACACCTTC. Amino acid sequence: CATSRGGGAYGYTF. Drawing the rest from reference TRBV15 and TRBJ1-2, the complete variable domain is DAMVIQNPRYQVTQFGKPVTLSCSQTLNHNVMYWYQQKSSQAPKLLFHYYDKDFNNEADTPDNFQSRRPNTSFCFLDIRSPGLGDTAMYLCATSRGGGAYGYTFGSGTRLTVV.

The chain links TRBV4-1 to TRBJ2-7; tentative D call: TRBD2 (6 bases). V lost 1 base and J 3 bases, leaving 13 bases between the germline ends. Germline CDR1 is MGHRA and CDR2 is YSYEKL. The CDR3 has 15 amino acids. The CDR3 spells CASSQGEVAIYEQYF. In nucleotides, the CDR3 is TGCGCCAGCAGCCAAGGGGAGGTCGCGATCTACGAGCAGTACTTC.

This chain joins TRBV5-6 and TRBJ2-1; tentatively, D is TRBD1 or TRBD2 (7 bases each). Germline V gene sequence: CDR1 SGHDT, CDR2 YYEEEE. V was cut by 4 bases and J by 7 bases, with 15 bases left in between. This CDR3 contains 14 residues. Here the CDR3 reads CASSDRQGGNEQFF. CDR3 in DNA: TGTGCCAGCAGCGATCGACAGGGAGGGAATGAGCAGTTCTTC.

The chain has TRBV7-6 and TRBJ2-7; D is ambiguous. The CDR3 contains 15 residues. CDR1 SGHVS and CDR2 FNYEAQ come from the germline V gene. V was shortened by 6 bases and J by 2 bases, with 17 bases between the two germline ends. The CDR3 coding sequence is TGTGCCAGCAGTCTGGACGGGCAGCTGACCTACGAGCAGTACTTC. Protein product: CASSLDGQLTYEQYF.

The J gene is TRBJ2-7, the V gene TRBV7-6; possibly TRBD2 for D (5 bases). This CDR3 is built from 15 residues. Germline-derived CDR1 and CDR2 are SGHVS and FNYEAQ. Trimming took 1 base from V and 3 from J, leaving 13 bases between them. CDR3 loop: CASSLGPTGNYEQYF. DNA for the CDR3: TGTGCCAGCAGCTTAGGGCCAACGGGGAACTACGAGCAGTACTTC.

The gene calls are TRBV6-5 and TRBJ2-1, with no clear D. Between the trimmed V and J ends, which lost 4 bases and 4 bases, there was a span of 8 bases. The CDR3 loop spans 13 amino acids. Germline-derived CDR1 and CDR2 are MNHEY and SVGAGI. The DNA for the CDR3 is TGTGCCAGCAGTTCCACAAATTACAATGAGCAGTTCTTC. This sequence encodes CASSSTNYNEQFF.

This clone was seen just once. The V gene is TRBV5-8, the J gene TRBJ2-5; the match to TRBD2 covers 8 bases. Germline CDR1 reads SGHTS; CDR2 reads YDEGEE. There are 13 residues in the CDR3. Losses at the gene ends were 0 bases for V and 7 bases for J; bases not matched to a gene: 2. The CDR3 region is CASSLGLAGTQYF. In nucleotides, the CDR3 is TGTGCCAGCAGCTTGGGCCTAGCGGGGACCCAGTACTTC.

This chain links TRBV4-1 with TRBJ2-1; 11 bases align to TRBD2. Germline V gene sequence: CDR1 MGHRA, CDR2 YSYEKL. CDR3 length equals 14 residues. J gave up 11 bases and V 1 base, and 4 bases lay outside the gene matches. CDR3 bases: TGCGCCAGCAGCCAAGTCCTAGCGGGGGGCCAGCAGTTCTTC. Amino acids: CASSQVLAGGQQFF.

The chain employs TRBV4-1 and TRBJ2-5; D remains unclear. The CDR3 consists of 12 residues. The V gene's germline CDR1 is MGHRA and CDR2 YSYEKL. The germline V and J ends were trimmed by 7 bases and 7 bases, with 13 bases remaining between them. The CDR3 here is CASMGGPGTQYF. The CDR3, as DNA: TGCGCCAGCATGGGCGGCCCGGGGACCCAGTACTTC.